The entry that follows covers one T cell receptor (beta chain) sequence. The CDR3 loop spans 16 amino acids. Germline V CDR1 and CDR2: SNHLY, FYNNEI. V was shortened by 4 bases and J by 2 bases, with 15 bases between the two germline ends. The data stem from a study of CD8 T cells in Susac syndrome. The RNA, roughly 0.5 to 1 ug, was put through reverse transcription using random hexamers. TCRdb reprocessed the immunoSEQ multiplex PCR reads via MiXCR and lists one record per CDR3 protein. The sample includes approximately 76,000 distinct CDR3 sequences, about 94% of them seen just once. Sequencing was carried out using CD8+ T cells from PBMCs. V and J are TRBV2 and TRBJ2-1, with a possible D match to TRBD2 (6 bases). The sequence came from a human donor with multiple sclerosis. The CDR3: CASSGIPGEAYNEQFF. The CDR3 bases are TGTGCCAGCAGTGGTATCCCGGGAGAAGCCTACAATGAGCAGTTCTTC.